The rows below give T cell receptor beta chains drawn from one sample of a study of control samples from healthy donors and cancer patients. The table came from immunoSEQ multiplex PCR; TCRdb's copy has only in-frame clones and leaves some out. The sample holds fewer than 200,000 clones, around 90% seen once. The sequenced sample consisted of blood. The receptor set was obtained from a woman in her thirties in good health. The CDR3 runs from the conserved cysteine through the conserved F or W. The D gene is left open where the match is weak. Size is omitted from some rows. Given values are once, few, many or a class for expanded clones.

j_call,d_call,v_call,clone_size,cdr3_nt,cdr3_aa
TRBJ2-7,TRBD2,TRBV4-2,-,TGTGCCAGCAGCCCATGGACTAGCGGGAGGGGGTACGAGCAGTACTTC,CASSPWTSGRGYEQYF
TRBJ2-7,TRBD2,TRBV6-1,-,TGTGCCAGCAGTGAAGCACCTAGCGGAGGTTACTTCGAGCAGTACTTC,CASSEAPSGGYFEQYF
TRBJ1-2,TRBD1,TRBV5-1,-,TGCGCCAGCAGCGAGTCGACAGGGCTGGGCTACACCTTC,CASSESTGLGYTF
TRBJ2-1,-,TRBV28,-,TGTGCCAGCAGCCCCTTTCGGGGTTATGGGCAGTTCTTC,CASSPFRGYGQFF
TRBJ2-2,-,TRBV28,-,TGTGCCAGCAGTCGGAGACAGAACACCGGGGAGCTGTTTTTT,CASSRRQNTGELFF
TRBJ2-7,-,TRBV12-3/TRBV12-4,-,TGTGCCAGCAGTTTAACGGGACACTACGAGCAGTACTTC,CASSLTGHYEQYF
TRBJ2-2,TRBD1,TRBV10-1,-,TGCGCCAGCAGTGAGCCCGGACAGGGCGGGAACGGGGAGCTGTTTTTT,CASSEPGQGGNGELFF
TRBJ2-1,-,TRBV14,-,TGTGCCAGCAGCCAAGTGGGAGGCAGCTCCTACAATGAGCAGTTCTTC,CASSQVGGSSYNEQFF
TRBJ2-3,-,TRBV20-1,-,TGCAGTGCTAGTTGGGGGCAGGTAACAGATACGCAGTATTTT,CSASWGQVTDTQYF
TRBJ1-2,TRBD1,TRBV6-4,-,TGTGCCAGCAGCTCAGGACAGGGGGCTGGTGGCTACACCTTC,CASSSGQGAGGYTF
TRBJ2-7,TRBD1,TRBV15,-,TGTGCCACCGACAGGGACTACGAGCAGTACTTC,CATDRDYEQYF
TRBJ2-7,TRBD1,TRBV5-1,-,TGCGCCAGCAGCTTGGGGAACAGGGGCTACGAGCAGTACTTC,CASSLGNRGYEQYF
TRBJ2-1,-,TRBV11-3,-,TGTGCCAGCAGCCCAGACGGAGAGGGAGAGCAGTTCTTC,CASSPDGEGEQFF
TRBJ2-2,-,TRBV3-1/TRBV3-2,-,TGTGCCAGCAGAGGACCCTTGTGGACCGGGGAGCTGTTTTTT,CASRGPLWTGELFF
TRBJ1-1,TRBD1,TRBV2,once,TGTGCCAGCAGTCCCAGGGGGCTTGAAGCTTTCTTT,CASSPRGLEAFF
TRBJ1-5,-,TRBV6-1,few,TGTGCCAGCAGTGAAGACCGGGATACTTACAATCAGCCCCAGCATTTT,CASSEDRDTYNQPQHF
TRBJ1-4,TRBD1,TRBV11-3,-,TGTGCCAGCAGCCCAACAGGGGCCCGAACACTTATTAGCGAAAAACTGTTTTTT,CASSPTGARTLISEKLFF
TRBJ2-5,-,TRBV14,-,TGTGCCAGCAGCCAAGATCGAGGCAAGGAGACCCAGTACTTC,CASSQDRGKETQYF
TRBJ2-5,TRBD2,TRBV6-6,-,TGTGCCAGCAGTCCCCGAGGGCGGGGGGCGTACCAAGAGACCCAGTACTTC,CASSPRGRGAYQETQYF
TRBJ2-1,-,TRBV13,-,TGTGCCAGCAGCTTAGTGGCCAACAATGAGCAGTTCTTC,CASSLVANNEQFF
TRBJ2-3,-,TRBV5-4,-,TGTGCCAGCAGCCCAATTGAACCCACAGATACGCAGTATTTT,CASSPIEPTDTQYF
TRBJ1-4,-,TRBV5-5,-,TGTGCCAGCAGCCCTGAAGGTGAAAAACTGTTTTTT,CASSPEGEKLFF
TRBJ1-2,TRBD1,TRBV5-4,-,TGTGCCAGCAGCCCCAAGAACCAGGGGGGGGGATTTCGCTACACCTTC,CASSPKNQGGGFRYTF
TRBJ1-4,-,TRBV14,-,TGTGCCAGCAGCCTGACAGGTGAAAAACTGTTTTTT,CASSLTGEKLFF
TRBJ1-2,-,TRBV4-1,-,TGCGCCAGCAGCCAAGGTAGCAATGGCTACACCTTC,CASSQGSNGYTF
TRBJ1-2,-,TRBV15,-,TGTGCCACCAGACTCAGGGGAAGGAACTATGGCTACACCTTC,CATRLRGRNYGYTF
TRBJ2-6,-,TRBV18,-,TGTGCCAGCTCACCACCAGTAGGGCTTGGGGCCAACGTCCTGACTTTC,CASSPPVGLGANVLTF
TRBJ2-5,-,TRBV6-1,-,TGTGCCAGCAGTGACATCCTAGGGTTACAAGAGACCCAGTACTTC,CASSDILGLQETQYF
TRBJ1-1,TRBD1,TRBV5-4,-,TGTGCCGGGGGGACAGATGGTGCAATTGAAGCTTTCTTT,CAGGTDGAIEAFF